The table lists the clone carrying this T cell receptor beta chain with a few counts. Its antigen remains unidentified. The sample belongs to a study of cytomegalovirus exposure and HLA in healthy donors. Study-wide background: Among roughly 190 million T cells, an earlier analysis found around 100 million unique TCR beta sequences. Notes on the study in general: A later analysis reportedly found that, within productive TCRs, an Asian-associated ancestry cluster had fewer N-insertions than the mean observed across the roughly 670 donors.

The study ran its PCR with 60 Vbeta and 13 Jbeta primers. Data came from immunoSEQ multiplex PCR; TCRdb stores just in-frame clones and leaves some out. The sample holds some 79,000 clones, about 79% seen once. Donors likely had unrecorded immune exposures despite being nominally healthy when sampled. This clonotype was obtained from a male donor in good health and CMV-seropositive. Sequencing used PBMCs.

CDR3 sequence reads: CASSQDTGTEAFF. DNA for the CDR3: TGCGCCAGCAGCCAAGATACAGGGACTGAAGCTTTCTTT. The chain combines TRBV4-3 with TRBJ1-1; a weak D match, TRBD1 (6 bases). The V end was cut by 0 bases, the J end by 5 bases, with 7 bases between. From germline, CDR1 is LGHNA and CDR2 YSLEER. This CDR3 contains 13 residues.